These T cell receptor beta chains were read from a single sample in a study of blood T cell repertoires in COVID-19. Data came from immunoSEQ multiplex PCR; TCRdb stores just in-frame clones and leaves some out. The data hold some 140,000 clones, with 83% observed a single time. Input material: peripheral blood. The source is a woman aged 55-69 years with COVID-19, enrolled during active disease. Each CDR3 is given with its conserved first and last residue. The D gene is left open where the match is weak. A row's size may be missing; if present it is once, few, many or a size class.

TRBJ1-5 | NA | NA | TRBV29-1 | CSVGIGGHQPQHF | TGCAGCGTTGGTATCGGAGGGCATCAGCCCCAGCATTTT
TRBJ1-2 | NA | TRBD1 | TRBV5-1 | CASSSGTGDYGYTF | TGCGCCAGCAGCTCCGGGACAGGGGACTATGGCTACACCTTC
TRBJ1-2 | NA | TRBD1 | TRBV7-2 | CASSLVGGTVNYGYTF | TGTGCCAGCAGCTTAGTAGGGGGGACAGTGAACTATGGCTACACCTTC
TRBJ1-1 | NA | NA | TRBV27 | CASRYTGPQGTEAFF | TGTGCCAGCAGGTACACAGGGCCGCAGGGCACTGAAGCTTTCTTT
TRBJ1-5 | NA | TRBD1 | TRBV24-1 | CATSPTGRGGGNQPQHF | TGTGCCACCAGCCCGACAGGGAGAGGGGGTGGCAATCAGCCCCAGCATTTT
TRBJ1-5 | NA | NA | TRBV3-1/TRBV3-2 | CASSQDRGGIAGNQPQHF | TGTGCCAGCAGCCAAGATCGGGGGGGAATAGCAGGCAATCAGCCCCAGCATTTT
TRBJ1-1 | NA | NA | TRBV11-2 | CASSLGTLTEAFF | TGTGCCAGCAGCTTAGGGACTCTTACTGAAGCTTTCTTT
TRBJ2-2 | NA | NA | TRBV18 | CASSPRTSLQGTGELFF | TGTGCCAGCTCACCTAGGACCTCGCTTCAGGGCACCGGGGAGCTGTTTTTT
TRBJ1-2 | NA | NA | TRBV14 | CASSQKQSYGYTF | TGTGCCAGCAGCCAAAAACAGTCCTATGGCTACACCTTC
TRBJ1-3 | NA | NA | TRBV6-6 | CASSQNSGNTIYF | TGTGCCAGCAGCCAGAACTCTGGAAACACCATATATTTT
TRBJ1-5 | few | NA | TRBV6-5 | CASGSQGPNQPQHF | TGTGCCAGCGGATCACAGGGACCGAATCAGCCCCAGCATTTT
TRBJ2-1 | NA | NA | TRBV9 | CASSVGVNEQFF | TGTGCCAGCAGCGTAGGAGTTAATGAGCAGTTCTTC
TRBJ2-1 | NA | NA | TRBV6-2/TRBV6-3 | CASSYSLGSSEFF | TGTGCCAGCAGTTACTCCCTCGGGAGCTCTGAGTTCTTC
TRBJ2-6 | NA | NA | TRBV16 | CASSQYGAGANVLTF | TGTGCCAGCAGCCAATACGGGGCTGGGGCCAACGTCCTGACTTTC
TRBJ2-1 | once | NA | TRBV5-1 | CASSLNGEQFF | TGCGCCAGCAGCTTAAACGGTGAGCAGTTCTTC
TRBJ1-2 | NA | TRBD1 | TRBV7-2 | CASSLSTGGSYGYTF | TGTGCCAGCAGCTTATCCACAGGGGGAAGCTATGGCTACACCTTC
TRBJ1-1 | NA | NA | TRBV3-1/TRBV3-2 | CASSPNPRGYTEAFF | TGTGCCAGCAGCCCTAACCCCAGGGGCTACACTGAAGCTTTCTTT
TRBJ2-2 | NA | NA | TRBV6-5 | CASSYLTGFDTGELFF | TGTGCCAGCAGTTACTTGACAGGTTTCGACACCGGGGAGCTGTTTTTT
TRBJ2-4 | once | TRBD1 | TRBV27 | CASKGQGGFSAKNIQYF | TGTGCCAGCAAGGGACAGGGGGGGTTTAGCGCCAAAAACATTCAGTACTTC
TRBJ2-2 | NA | TRBD2 | TRBV5-4 | CASSAGLAGITGELFF | TGTGCCAGCAGCGCCGGACTAGCGGGAATCACCGGGGAGCTGTTTTTT
TRBJ1-5 | NA | TRBD1 | TRBV27 | CASSRGQINQPQHF | TGTGCCAGCAGTAGGGGACAGATCAATCAGCCCCAGCATTTT
TRBJ2-5 | once | NA | TRBV3-1/TRBV3-2 | CASSQDPGRETQYF | TGTGCCAGCAGCCAAGACCCGGGTCGAGAGACCCAGTACTTC
TRBJ1-4 | NA | TRBD1 | TRBV18 | CASSPQGEKLFF | TGTGCCAGCTCGCCACAGGGGGAAAAACTGTTTTTT
TRBJ1-6 | NA | NA | TRBV7-9 | CASSSTAASSYNSPLHF | TGTGCCAGCAGCTCTACCGCAGCGAGCTCCTATAATTCACCCCTCCACTTT
TRBJ1-5 | NA | NA | TRBV21-1 | CASSKEGEGGRGNQPQHF | TGTGCCAGCAGCAAAGAAGGGGAAGGGGGCAGAGGCAATCAGCCCCAGCATTTT
TRBJ2-4 | once | NA | TRBV10-3 | CAISDEVLAKNIQYF | TGTGCCATCAGTGATGAGGTATTAGCCAAAAACATTCAGTACTTC
TRBJ2-2 | NA | TRBD2 | TRBV5-6 | CASSLVSGGSTGELFF | TGTGCCAGCAGCTTGGTAAGCGGGGGGTCGACCGGGGAGCTGTTTTTT
TRBJ1-4 | NA | TRBD1 | TRBV7-9 | CASRQGKKRDEKLFF | TGTGCCAGCAGACAGGGGAAAAAGAGAGATGAAAAACTGTTTTTT
TRBJ2-7 | NA | TRBD2 | TRBV13 | CASRQRAGGTEQYF | TGTGCCAGCAGGCAAAGGGCGGGAGGCACCGAGCAGTACTTC
TRBJ2-1 | NA | TRBD2 | TRBV5-1 | CASSDSGGSYNEQFF | TGCGCCAGCAGCGATAGCGGGGGGTCCTACAATGAGCAGTTCTTC
TRBJ2-5 | few | TRBD1 | TRBV11-1 | CASRTTGLETQYF | TGTGCCAGCAGAACGACAGGGCTGGAGACCCAGTACTTC
TRBJ1-1 | NA | NA | TRBV10-1 | CASSERVNTEAFF | TGCGCCAGCAGTGAGCGGGTGAACACTGAAGCTTTCTTT
TRBJ1-2 | NA | NA | TRBV18 | CASSQQALNYGYTF | TGTGCCAGCTCCCAACAAGCGCTGAACTATGGCTACACCTTC
TRBJ2-3 | NA | TRBD1 | TRBV10-3 | CAIREVWDSRTDTQYF | TGTGCCATCAGGGAAGTTTGGGACAGTCGCACAGATACGCAGTATTTT
TRBJ1-1 | NA | NA | TRBV7-9 | CASSPIGENEAFF | TGTGCCAGCAGCCCTATAGGGGAAAACGAAGCTTTCTTT
TRBJ2-5 | NA | TRBD1 | TRBV6-1 | CASSVTGKGGQETQYF | TGTGCCAGCAGTGTGACAGGGAAAGGGGGACAAGAGACCCAGTACTTC
TRBJ2-5 | NA | NA | TRBV10-3 | CAISLGVVFGETQYF | TGTGCCATCAGCTTGGGAGTAGTTTTTGGAGAGACCCAGTACTTC
TRBJ1-2 | NA | NA | TRBV20-1 | CSASDPRQGYGYTF | TGCAGTGCTAGTGATCCGCGTCAGGGCTATGGCTACACCTTC
TRBJ1-2 | NA | TRBD1 | TRBV7-6 | CASSSLRGSGYTF | TGTGCCAGCAGCTCCCTCAGGGGGTCCGGCTACACCTTC
TRBJ2-2 | once | NA | TRBV27 | CASSLLVAGELFF | TGTGCCAGCAGTCTCCTAGTGGCCGGGGAGCTGTTTTTT
TRBJ2-5 | NA | TRBD2 | TRBV6-5 | CASSYAGTSRETQYF | TGTGCCAGCAGTTACGCCGGGACTAGCAGGGAGACCCAGTACTTC
TRBJ2-7 | NA | NA | TRBV5-1 | CASSPRDNYEQYF | TGCGCCAGCAGCCCCCGGGACAACTACGAGCAGTACTTC
TRBJ1-5 | NA | NA | TRBV6-5 | CASSTRTVGRQPQHF | TGTGCCAGCAGTACCCGGACAGTTGGTCGTCAGCCCCAGCATTTT